These 2 T cell receptor beta chains originate from one sample sequenced in a study of blood T cell repertoires in COVID-19. Only in-frame clones appear in the TCRdb table, and some are missing; sequencing was by immunoSEQ multiplex PCR. The data hold 200,000 to 250,000 clones, with less than 90% observed a single time. Specimen: peripheral blood. These receptors all stem from a woman in her forties or fifties with acute or convalescent COVID-19.

V gene TRBV7-2 combines with J gene TRBJ2-7; 10 bases are a match to TRBD1. Germline-derived CDR1 and CDR2 are SGHTA and FQGNSA. V gave up 10 bases and J gave up 4 bases; unmatched junction bases: 7. This CDR3 contains 13 residues. In DNA form, the CDR3 reads TGTGCCACCCGGACAGGGGGAATATACGAGCAGTACTTC. It is translated as CATRTGGIYEQYF.

The chain uses TRBV21-1 and TRBJ2-6; TRBD2 is the table's D call and was not checked against the DNA. TRBV21-1 is noted as a pseudogene. The CDR3 has 14 residues. The CDR3 DNA is TGTGCCAGCAGTACTTTCTCTGGGGCCAACGTCCTGACTTTC. Its protein product is CASSTFSGANVLTF.